These T cell receptor beta chains were read from a single sample in a study of Ad26.COV2.S vaccination and SARS-CoV-2 variants. Sequencing used immunoSEQ multiplex PCR; TCRdb keeps in-frame clones, though not all of them. The repertoire holds about 400,000 clones, around 92% seen once, with around 1.7% in the top ten. The sequencing used peripheral blood, collected in a trial of Ad26.COV2.S vaccine versus placebo. The receptor set was obtained from a person aged 18-60 years who received the Ad26.COV2.S COVID-19 vaccine or a placebo. Each CDR3 is given with its conserved first and last residue. D genes are given only for firm matches. Clone size is stated in some rows and not others, as once, few, many or a class when expanded.

TRBJ1-6	TRBV2	-	-	TGTGCCAGCAGTGATCAGGGGAATTCACCCCTCCACTTT	CASSDQGNSPLHF
TRBJ2-3	TRBV30	-	-	TGTGCCTGGTACCGGGATGCAGATACGCAGTATTTT	CAWYRDADTQYF
TRBJ2-5	TRBV7-6	once	-	TGTGCCAGCAGCTTAGGCGTCCTAACTAGCTCGGAGACCCAGTACTTC	CASSLGVLTSSETQYF
TRBJ2-7	TRBV15	-	-	TGTGCCACCAGCAGAGATTTCCGGCACGAGCAGTACTTC	CATSRDFRHEQYF
TRBJ2-7	TRBV24-1	-	TRBD1	TGTGCCACCAGTGATCCATCCGGGACAGGGTTTGAGCAGTACTTC	CATSDPSGTGFEQYF
TRBJ1-2	TRBV5-4	-	-	TGTGCCAGCAGGGTGAATGAGGGTGGCTACACCTTC	CASRVNEGGYTF
TRBJ2-1	TRBV27	-	TRBD2	TGTGCCAGCAGTTCCCTGCGGGGGAATTACAATGAGCAGTTCTTC	CASSSLRGNYNEQFF
TRBJ2-7	TRBV9	-	TRBD1	TGTGCCAGCAGTCCCGGGACAGGGTCGATCGAGCAGTACTTC	CASSPGTGSIEQYF
TRBJ1-2	TRBV5-6	few	-	TGTGCCAGCAGCTTGGGGGGTAACTATGGCTACACCTTC	CASSLGGNYGYTF
TRBJ2-3	TRBV18	-	TRBD2	TGTGCCAGCTCACCAGGACTAGCGGGGGGGCTTCGTACAGATACGCAGTATTTT	CASSPGLAGGLRTDTQYF
TRBJ1-2	TRBV5-1	-	TRBD1	TGCGCCAGCAGCTTGGTAGTCCCGGGACAGGGAGATAGGCCCCTGAGGGGCTACACCTTC	CASSLVVPGQGDRPLRGYTF
TRBJ2-7	TRBV5-1	-	TRBD1	TGCGCCAGCAGCCGGACAGGGGGCCTCAAGTACGAGCAGTACTTC	CASSRTGGLKYEQYF
TRBJ2-7	TRBV30	-	-	TGTGCCTGGAGTTTGTCCTACGAGCAGTACTTC	CAWSLSYEQYF
TRBJ2-3	TRBV7-9	-	-	TGTGCCAGCAGCCAACGCGAGAGGGTGGCGGGGAGCACAGATACGCAGTATTTT	CASSQRERVAGSTDTQYF
TRBJ1-1	TRBV6-5	-	TRBD1	TGTGCCAGCAGTTACCAGAGGGGGCCGGGCACTGAAGCTTTCTTT	CASSYQRGPGTEAFF
TRBJ2-7	TRBV6-2/TRBV6-3	once	TRBD2	TGTGCCAGCAGTTATCTCGGGGGGGTTGTCTACGAGCAGTACTTC	CASSYLGGVVYEQYF
TRBJ2-7	TRBV5-1	-	-	TGCGCCAGCAGCTCTGACGCGCGTCCCTACGAGCAGTACTTC	CASSSDARPYEQYF
TRBJ2-2	TRBV7-2	-	-	TGTGCCAGCAGCTCCACCGGGACCACCGGGGAGCTGTTTTTT	CASSSTGTTGELFF
TRBJ2-5	TRBV5-1	once	-	TGCGCCAGCAGCGTCCGGGACAAAGACCAAGAGACCCAGTACTTC	CASSVRDKDQETQYF
TRBJ2-5	TRBV2	-	TRBD2	TGTGCCAGCAGGAGGACCATACTAGCGGGGGGAGAGACCCAGTACTTC	CASRRTILAGGETQYF